A selection of T cell receptor beta chains follows, all from one sample in a study of TIL therapy for anti-PD-1-resistant metastatic lung cancer. Clones were sequenced by immunoSEQ multiplex PCR, and TCRdb holds only the in-frame ones, with some missing. Of more than 90,000 clones listed, 55% to 75% were seen once; the top ten hold approximately 9.9%. Material: tumor tissue, obtained at baseline. The source of these receptors is a person between 30 and 80 years old with non-small cell lung cancer. Each CDR3 is given with its conserved first and last residue. D genes are given only for firm matches. Clone size is shown for a subset of rows, as once, few, many or a class of expanded clone.

CASRLIDQPQHF	TGTGCCAGCAGGCTTATTGATCAGCCCCAGCATTTT	TRBV12-3/TRBV12-4	-	few	TRBJ1-5
CASSLGPKQETQYF	TGTGCCAGCAGCTTAGGCCCCAAGCAAGAGACCCAGTACTTC	TRBV13	-	-	TRBJ2-5
CAIAGQTYEQYF	TGTGCCATCGCGGGGCAGACCTACGAGCAGTACTTC	TRBV10-3	-	-	TRBJ2-7
CASSQEQPLPNYGYTF	TGCGCCAGCAGCCAGGAACAGCCTCTACCTAACTATGGCTACACCTTC	TRBV4-1	-	-	TRBJ1-2
CASSYGPRISGANVLTF	TGTGCCAGCAGTTACGGGCCGCGGATATCTGGGGCCAACGTCCTGACTTTC	TRBV6-2/TRBV6-3	-	-	TRBJ2-6
CASSLEIADEQFF	TGTGCCAGCAGCCTTGAGATTGCCGATGAGCAGTTCTTC	TRBV7-3	-	-	TRBJ2-1
CASSYEGGAFLTQYF	TGTGCCAGCAGTTACGAAGGGGGGGCGTTCCTTACGCAGTATTTT	TRBV6-6	-	-	TRBJ2-3
CASSPRLAGDLTGELFF	TGTGCCAGCAGCCCCCGGTTAGCGGGGGATCTCACCGGGGAGCTGTTTTTT	TRBV7-7	TRBD2	-	TRBJ2-2
CSVIQGRTGYTF	TGCAGCGTGATACAGGGGCGCACTGGCTACACCTTC	TRBV29-1	TRBD1	few	TRBJ1-2
CASSPLAGGPPDTQYF	TGTGCCAGCAGCCCACTAGCGGGAGGGCCCCCAGATACGCAGTATTTT	TRBV11-2	TRBD2	-	TRBJ2-3
CASSHDGREPQHF	TGTGCCAGCAGTCATGATGGGAGAGAGCCCCAGCATTTT	TRBV6-5	-	-	TRBJ1-5
CASHRDSYNEQFF	TGTGCCAGCCACCGGGACTCCTACAATGAGCAGTTCTTC	TRBV2	-	few	TRBJ2-1
CASRPGQGGNQPQHF	TGTGCCAGCAGGCCCGGACAGGGGGGGAATCAGCCCCAGCATTTT	TRBV7-2	TRBD1	medium-sized	TRBJ1-5
CSALPGTGRGTGELFF	TGCAGCGCTCTCCCCGGGACAGGGAGGGGCACCGGGGAGCTGTTTTTT	TRBV29-1	TRBD1	-	TRBJ2-2
CASSQDGEGARGYTF	TGTGCCAGCAGCCAAGATGGGGAGGGGGCTCGTGGCTACACCTTC	TRBV7-6	TRBD1	-	TRBJ1-2
CASSLELSNQPQHF	TGTGCCAGCAGCTTGGAACTTAGCAATCAGCCCCAGCATTTT	TRBV5-5	-	-	TRBJ1-5
CASSQGERETDTQYF	TGCGCCAGCAGCCAAGGGGAAAGGGAAACAGATACGCAGTATTTT	TRBV4-1	-	-	TRBJ2-3
CASSLWVTSGNEQFF	TGTGCCAGCAGTTTATGGGTTACCTCGGGCAATGAGCAGTTCTTC	TRBV27	-	-	TRBJ2-1
CASSQDGAGGAMDTQYF	TGCGCCAGCAGCCAAGATGGCGCGGGAGGGGCAATGGATACGCAGTATTTT	TRBV4-1	TRBD2	-	TRBJ2-3
CASSQGRGRGFNQPQHF	TGTGCCAGCAGCCAGGGCAGGGGGCGCGGGTTCAATCAGCCCCAGCATTTT	TRBV7-9	TRBD1	-	TRBJ1-5
CASSFLPSLTNEKLFF	TGTGCCAGCAGCTTTCTCCCGAGTTTGACTAATGAAAAACTGTTTTTT	TRBV7-2	-	few	TRBJ1-4
CASSSIGFGSTDTQYF	TGTGCCAGCAGCTCTATCGGGTTCGGGTCCACAGATACGCAGTATTTT	TRBV7-2	-	-	TRBJ2-3
CASSSLGGAFDTQYF	TGCGCCAGCAGCTCGCTGGGGGGCGCCTTTGATACGCAGTATTTT	TRBV5-1	-	-	TRBJ2-3
CASSLKGGNQPQHF	TGTGCCAGCAGCTTGAAAGGAGGCAATCAGCCCCAGCATTTT	TRBV5-5	-	few	TRBJ1-5
CASSLVPGKETQYF	TGCGCCAGCAGCTTGGTTCCAGGGAAAGAGACCCAGTACTTC	TRBV5-1	-	-	TRBJ2-5
CSASTGGNEKLFF	TGCAGTGCTAGTACAGGGGGGAATGAAAAACTGTTTTTT	TRBV20-1	TRBD1	-	TRBJ1-4
CASSVGLAGGFQETQYF	TGTGCCAGTAGTGTTGGACTAGCGGGGGGGTTCCAAGAGACCCAGTACTTC	TRBV19	TRBD2	-	TRBJ2-5
CASSIDLWGSEQYF	TGTGCCAGTAGTATAGATCTATGGGGTTCCGAGCAGTACTTC	TRBV19	-	few	TRBJ2-7
CAINSGLAGTYEQYF	TGTGCCATCAACAGTGGGCTAGCGGGGACCTACGAGCAGTACTTC	TRBV10-3	TRBD2	-	TRBJ2-7
CASSPTYDSPLHF	TGTGCCAGCAGCCCGACCTATGATTCACCCCTCCACTTT	TRBV14	-	many	TRBJ1-6
CASSLGGHGKTGELFF	TGTGCCAGCAGCTTGGGAGGACATGGCAAGACCGGGGAGCTGTTTTTT	TRBV5-4	-	-	TRBJ2-2
CATSVAGYGNTIYF	TGTGCCACCAGTGTAGCAGGGTACGGAAACACCATATATTTT	TRBV28	-	-	TRBJ1-3
CASSQVTSSYNSPLHF	TGTGCCAGCAGCCAAGTTACAAGCTCCTATAATTCACCCCTCCACTTT	TRBV4-2	-	-	TRBJ1-6
CASSLFAIQGANSPLHF	TGTGCCAGCAGCTTATTTGCGATACAGGGGGCCAATTCACCCCTCCACTTT	TRBV7-6	TRBD1	few	TRBJ1-6
CASSIPSGGRYTGELFF	TGTGCCAGTAGTATCCCGAGCGGGGGCCGATACACCGGGGAGCTGTTTTTT	TRBV19	TRBD2	once	TRBJ2-2
CASSDRGNSYEQYF	TGTGCCAGCAGTGACAGGGGCAACTCCTACGAGCAGTACTTC	TRBV6-1	-	-	TRBJ2-7
CASSASVNGNEKLFF	TGTGCCAGCAGCGCGTCGGTAAATGGTAATGAAAAACTGTTTTTT	TRBV9	-	once	TRBJ1-4
CASSSTRTSGRKGDTQYF	TGTGCCAGCAGTTCAACACGGACTAGCGGGAGAAAAGGAGATACGCAGTATTTT	TRBV27	TRBD2	-	TRBJ2-3
CASSLRAGNTGELFF	TGTGCCAGCAGTTTAAGGGCGGGGAACACCGGGGAGCTGTTTTTT	TRBV27	-	-	TRBJ2-2
CASSTWGNTEAFF	TGTGCCAGCAGCACATGGGGTAACACTGAAGCTTTCTTT	TRBV9	-	-	TRBJ1-1
CASSISGANTGELFF	TGTGCCAGCAGCATAAGCGGGGCGAACACCGGGGAGCTGTTTTTT	TRBV11-3	TRBD2	-	TRBJ2-2
CASSPPTSGRYNEQFF	TGTGCCAGCAGTCCCCCGACTAGCGGGAGGTACAATGAGCAGTTCTTC	TRBV28	TRBD2	-	TRBJ2-1
CASSLVPGSGLTGELFF	TGTGCCAGCAGCTTAGTTCCAGGGAGCGGGCTTACCGGGGAGCTGTTTTTT	TRBV7-9	-	many	TRBJ2-2
CASTPGQGADTIYF	TGTGCCAGCACCCCGGGACAGGGGGCAGACACCATATATTTT	TRBV28	TRBD1	-	TRBJ1-3
CASSQDKRSGVFQETQYF	TGTGCCAGCAGCCAAGATAAGCGAAGCGGGGTCTTCCAAGAGACCCAGTACTTC	TRBV3-1/TRBV3-2	TRBD2	-	TRBJ2-5
CASKTGNSYEQYF	TGTGCCTCAAAGACAGGGAATTCCTACGAGCAGTACTTC	TRBV27	TRBD1	many	TRBJ2-7
CASSPQGETQYF	TGTGCCAGCTCACCACAGGGAGAGACCCAGTACTTC	TRBV18	-	-	TRBJ2-5
CASSDGTYSYEQYF	TGTGCCAGCAGCGATGGGACTTACTCATACGAGCAGTACTTC	TRBV7-6	-	-	TRBJ2-7
CASSLSSRQGQREQYF	TGTGCCAGCAGCTTGAGTAGTAGGCAGGGGCAGAGAGAGCAGTACTTC	TRBV7-2	-	-	TRBJ2-7
CASSSDRKAEAFF	TGTGCCAGCAGCTCAGACAGGAAAGCTGAAGCTTTCTTT	TRBV7-2	-	few	TRBJ1-1
CASSQEGRGSYNEQFF	TGCGCCAGCAGCCAAGAGGGGCGCGGGTCCTACAATGAGCAGTTCTTC	TRBV4-1	-	-	TRBJ2-1
CASSPSTLAGGREQYF	TGTGCCAGCAGCCCAAGTACCCTAGCGGGTGGGCGGGAGCAGTACTTC	TRBV7-2	TRBD2	-	TRBJ2-7
CASSQAPGQGVQQFF	TGCGCCAGCAGCCAAGCCCCGGGACAGGGGGTTCAGCAGTTCTTC	TRBV4-1	TRBD1	-	TRBJ2-1